The clone carrying this T cell receptor (beta chain) was counted ten times or more. CDR1 and CDR2 from the germline V gene are SGHNT and YENEEA. The CDR3 loop spans 16 amino acids. The germline V and J ends were trimmed by 4 bases and 8 bases, with 23 bases remaining between them. Researchers amplified the TCR beta CDR3 regions from RNA transcripts. The HTBI set primed first-round TCR CDR3 RT-PCR. TCRdb recomputed calls from the multiplex PCR reads with MiXCR, one row per CDR3 protein. The sample has around 350,000 distinct CDR3 sequences; 15% to 20% are singletons. This entry belongs to a study of T cells in Graves' hyperthyroidism and ophthalmopathy.

The rearrangement uses TRBV11-3 and TRBJ1-2; maybe TRBD1 (5 bases). The sequencing input was blood. The TCR originated in a woman aged 18-35 years with Graves' hyperthyroidism. The CDR3: CASSSVLGGGLEGYTF. The CDR3 region has the DNA TGTGCCAGCAGCTCCGTTCTCGGGGGTGGCCTAGAGGGCTACACCTTC.